A selection of T cell receptor beta chains follows, all from one sample in a study of blood T cell repertoires in COVID-19. Sequencing was performed with immunoSEQ multiplex PCR; in TCRdb, only in-frame clones are kept and a portion is missing. The repertoire holds roughly 100,000 clones, approximately 89% seen once, with 15% to 20% in the top ten. The material sequenced was peripheral blood. The receptors come from a woman aged 80 or older in a cohort sampled during active COVID-19. The CDR3 runs from the conserved cysteine through the conserved F or W. A D gene is named only where the DNA matches it firmly. Size values are once, few and many counts, or a class for expanded clones, and some rows have none.

V: TRBV6-5
D: TRBD1
size: .
J: TRBJ1-2
CDR3: CASRPGQLYGYTF
DNA: TGTGCCAGCAGGCCGGGACAGCTATATGGCTACACCTTC

V: TRBV19
D: TRBD1
size: .
J: TRBJ1-6
CDR3: CASSRLDRGNSPLHF
DNA: TGTGCCAGTAGCCGGCTCGACAGGGGAAATTCACCCCTCCACTTT

V: TRBV9
D: TRBD1
size: .
J: TRBJ1-4
CDR3: CASHPTQGVDEKLFF
DNA: TGTGCCAGCCACCCGACACAGGGGGTTGATGAAAAACTGTTTTTT

V: TRBV12-5
D: TRBD2
size: once
J: TRBJ2-1
CDR3: CASGPGLASLEQFF
DNA: TGTGCTAGTGGTCCGGGACTAGCCTCTCTTGAGCAGTTCTTC

V: TRBV15
D: TRBD2
size: .
J: TRBJ2-3
CDR3: CATSRPTGTSGTDTQYF
DNA: TGTGCCACCAGCAGACCCACCGGGACTAGCGGCACAGATACGCAGTATTTT

V: TRBV19
D: TRBD2
size: .
J: TRBJ2-3
CDR3: CASRDSGGASDTQYF
DNA: TGTGCCAGTAGAGATAGCGGGGGGGCGTCAGATACGCAGTATTTT

V: TRBV18
D: .
size: .
J: TRBJ2-1
CDR3: CASSPPGAGYNEQFF
DNA: TGTGCCAGCTCACCACCGGGAGCTGGCTACAATGAGCAGTTCTTC

V: TRBV10-3
D: .
size: .
J: TRBJ2-5
CDR3: CAISGQGETQYF
DNA: TGTGCCATCAGTGGGCAGGGAGAGACCCAGTACTTC

V: TRBV6-6
D: .
size: .
J: TRBJ1-1
CDR3: CASSYSPQINTEAFF
DNA: TGTGCCAGCAGTTACTCTCCACAGATTAACACTGAAGCTTTCTTT

V: TRBV24-1
D: .
size: .
J: TRBJ2-7
CDR3: CATSQGYEQYF
DNA: TGTGCCACCAGCCAGGGCTACGAGCAGTACTTC

V: TRBV5-4
D: TRBD2
size: .
J: TRBJ2-1
CDR3: CASSRGLAGSSYNEQFF
DNA: TGTGCCAGCAGCCGCGGACTAGCGGGGAGCTCCTACAATGAGCAGTTCTTC

V: TRBV24-1
D: .
size: .
J: TRBJ1-3
CDR3: CATSDSRSGNTIYF
DNA: TGTGCCACCAGTGATTCTCGCTCTGGAAACACCATATATTTT

V: TRBV7-7
D: .
size: .
J: TRBJ2-5
CDR3: CASGQGETQYF
DNA: TGTGCTAGCGGACAAGGAGAGACCCAGTACTTC

V: TRBV25-1
D: .
size: .
J: TRBJ1-6
CDR3: CASRELRNSPLHF
DNA: TGTGCCAGCAGGGAGCTAAGGAATTCACCCCTCCACTTT

V: TRBV7-9
D: .
size: .
J: TRBJ2-7
CDR3: CASSPTGRYEQYF
DNA: TGTGCCAGCAGCCCGACAGGGAGGTACGAGCAGTACTTC

V: TRBV5-1
D: TRBD1
size: .
J: TRBJ1-4
CDR3: CASSPRTGRDEKLFF
DNA: TGCGCCAGCAGCCCCCGGACAGGCAGGGATGAAAAACTGTTTTTT

V: TRBV10-1
D: .
size: .
J: TRBJ2-1
CDR3: CASSVIAETSYNEQFF
DNA: TGCGCCAGCAGTGTGATAGCGGAAACTTCCTACAATGAGCAGTTCTTC

V: TRBV6-5
D: .
size: .
J: TRBJ1-6
CDR3: CASRRGAYGNSPLHF
DNA: TGTGCCAGCAGGCGCGGGGCCTACGGTAATTCACCCCTCCACTTT

V: TRBV19
D: .
size: .
J: TRBJ2-7
CDR3: CASSPRAAIPSYEQYF
DNA: TGTGCCAGTAGTCCCAGGGCGGCGATACCTTCCTACGAGCAGTACTTC

V: TRBV19
D: TRBD2
size: .
J: TRBJ2-5
CDR3: CASQTSGTSGSWTQYF
DNA: TGTGCCAGTCAGACCTCCGGGACTAGCGGGAGTTGGACCCAGTACTTC

V: TRBV5-5
D: TRBD2
size: .
J: TRBJ2-7
CDR3: CASSLELAGGYVQYF
DNA: TGTGCCAGCAGCTTGGAGCTAGCGGGAGGGTACGTGCAGTACTTC

V: TRBV5-1
D: TRBD1
size: once
J: TRBJ2-7
CDR3: CASSPYRGSYEQYF
DNA: TGCGCCAGCAGCCCTTACAGGGGTTCCTACGAGCAGTACTTC

V: TRBV19
D: TRBD1
size: .
J: TRBJ1-1
CDR3: CASTDRPNTEAFF
DNA: TGTGCCAGTACGGACAGGCCGAACACTGAAGCTTTCTTT

V: TRBV18
D: TRBD1
size: .
J: TRBJ2-5
CDR3: CASSPARGQTQYF
DNA: TGTGCCAGCTCACCTGCTAGGGGGCAGACCCAGTACTTC

V: TRBV19
D: .
size: .
J: TRBJ1-6
CDR3: CASSSLRAQGSSPLHF
DNA: TGTGCCAGTAGTTCCCTCCGGGCCCAAGGGAGTTCACCCCTCCACTTT

V: TRBV2
D: TRBD2
size: .
J: TRBJ2-5
CDR3: CASGRGGQETQYF
DNA: TGTGCCAGCGGGAGGGGCGGGCAAGAGACCCAGTACTTC

V: TRBV3-1/TRBV3-2
D: TRBD1
size: once
J: TRBJ2-2
CDR3: CASSRPLGTANTGELFF
DNA: TGTGCCAGCAGTCGCCCCCTGGGGACAGCGAACACCGGGGAGCTGTTTTTT

V: TRBV6-5
D: TRBD1
size: .
J: TRBJ2-7
CDR3: CASSPLGQTYEQYF
DNA: TGTGCCAGCAGTCCGTTGGGACAGACCTACGAGCAGTACTTC

V: TRBV4-2
D: TRBD2
size: .
J: TRBJ2-1
CDR3: CASAPGLAGGSEQFF
DNA: TGTGCCAGCGCCCCGGGACTAGCGGGGGGAAGTGAGCAGTTCTTC

V: TRBV6-5
D: .
size: .
J: TRBJ2-2
CDR3: CASSYSRQGAGELFF
DNA: TGTGCCAGCAGTTACTCGAGGCAGGGTGCCGGGGAGCTGTTTTTT

V: TRBV20-1
D: .
size: .
J: TRBJ2-3
CDR3: CSVVKDTQYF
DNA: TGCAGTGTAGTGAAAGATACGCAGTATTTT

V: TRBV5-1
D: TRBD2
size: few
J: TRBJ2-2
CDR3: CASGAGGDTGELFF
DNA: TGCGCCAGCGGAGCTGGGGGGGACACCGGGGAGCTGTTTTTT

V: TRBV27
D: TRBD1
size: .
J: TRBJ1-5
CDR3: CASSLTGISQPQHF
DNA: TGTGCCAGCAGTTTGACAGGGATAAGTCAGCCCCAGCATTTT

V: TRBV9
D: .
size: .
J: TRBJ2-1
CDR3: CASSARGPGGNEQFF
DNA: TGTGCCAGCAGTGCCCGGGGGCCGGGAGGCAATGAGCAGTTCTTC

V: TRBV11-2
D: .
size: once
J: TRBJ1-6
CDR3: CASSPQPQGDSPLHF
DNA: TGTGCCAGCAGCCCCCAACCACAGGGAGATTCACCCCTCCACTTT

V: TRBV5-6
D: .
size: .
J: TRBJ1-1
CDR3: CASSGGAIAATEAFF
DNA: TGTGCCAGCAGCGGGGGCGCGATCGCGGCCACTGAAGCTTTCTTT

V: TRBV27
D: .
size: .
J: TRBJ2-7
CDR3: CASSWSGAYEQYF
DNA: TGTGCCAGCAGTTGGTCAGGGGCCTACGAGCAGTACTTC

V: TRBV5-1
D: TRBD2
size: .
J: TRBJ2-3
CDR3: CASSSRGTRSTDTQYF
DNA: TGCGCCAGCAGCTCGCGCGGGACTAGAAGCACAGATACGCAGTATTTT

V: TRBV5-1
D: TRBD2
size: once
J: TRBJ2-1
CDR3: CASSHGTSGRVTDEQFF
DNA: TGCGCCAGCAGCCATGGGACTAGCGGGAGGGTAACAGATGAGCAGTTCTTC

V: TRBV27
D: TRBD1
size: .
J: TRBJ1-6
CDR3: CASSLAGGASYNSPLHF
DNA: TGTGCCAGCAGTTTAGCAGGGGGCGCCTCCTATAATTCACCCCTCCACTTT

V: TRBV5-4
D: TRBD1
size: .
J: TRBJ1-1
CDR3: CASSLRGPSGTEAFF
DNA: TGTGCCAGCAGCTTGAGGGGGCCCTCAGGAACTGAAGCTTTCTTT

V: TRBV10-1
D: .
size: .
J: TRBJ2-2
CDR3: CASSRDIGTGELFF
DNA: TGCGCCAGCAGTAGGGACATCGGCACCGGGGAGCTGTTTTTT

V: TRBV9
D: TRBD1
size: .
J: TRBJ2-7
CDR3: CASSGGQGSYEQYF
DNA: TGTGCCAGCAGCGGGGGACAGGGTTCCTACGAGCAGTACTTC